These 5 T cell receptor beta chains were sequenced from one sample in a study of vaccination effects on CD4 cells after COVID-19. Here immunoSEQ multiplex PCR was the method, and the copy in TCRdb shows in-frame clones only, minus some. This table holds some 59,000 clones, over 80% found once. What these receptors recognize is not known. Viral peptide pools were used in the ViraFEST assay to expand antigen-specific CD4+ T cells, and sequencing came afterward. With more than 9 days of culture completed, CD4+ T cells were isolated. The starting material was CD4+ T cells from PBMCs cultured with HCoV-229E spike peptides, obtained before COVID-19 vaccination. Every receptor here comes from a human donor who received a COVID-19 vaccine.

The chain combines TRBV29-1 with TRBJ1-1, with D unresolved. Germline CDR1 and CDR2: SQVTM and ANQGSEA. The CDR3 consists of 13 residues. The V end lost 4 bases, the J end lost 0 bases, and 9 bases lay between the germline ends. CDR3 coding DNA: TGCAGCGTTGTGATGCTGTTGAACACTGAAGCTTTCTTT. Protein: CSVVMLLNTEAFF.

The chain has TRBV7-2 and TRBJ1-1, with D possibly TRBD1 on 5 matching bases. CDR3 length: 17 residues. V shed 1 base and J shed 3 bases, with 18 bases lying between them. Germline assignment: CDR1 SGHTA and CDR2 FQGNSA. In DNA form, the CDR3 reads TGTGCCAGCAGCTTAGAAGGGGCGAGTGGCTCCCACACTGAAGCTTTCTTT. Translating it yields CASSLEGASGSHTEAFF. The full variable domain, in which reference TRBV7-2 and TRBJ1-1 provide the parts outside the CDR3, is GAGVSQSPSNKVTEKGKDVELRCDPISGHTALYWYRQSLGQGLEFLIYFQGNSAPDKSGLPSDRFSAERTGGSVSTLTIQRTQQEDSAVYLCASSLEGASGSHTEAFFGQGTRLTVV.

The chain couples TRBV10-2 to TRBJ2-7; 9 bases fit TRBD1. CDR1 and CDR2 (germline): WSHSY, SAAADI. CDR3 length: 14 amino acids. J gave up 3 bases and V 4 bases, and 4 bases lay outside the gene matches. The CDR3: CASSVQDRGYEQYV. CDR3 coding DNA: TGCGCCAGCAGTGTGCAGGACAGGGGCTACGAGCAGTACGTC.

The chain carries TRBV6-4 and TRBJ2-3, with D possibly being TRBD1 (5 bases). Trimming removed 5 bases from V and 0 bases from J, with 21 bases in between. Germline CDR1 reads MRHNA; CDR2 reads SNTAGT. The CDR3 has 18 residues. The CDR3 DNA sequence: TGTGCCAGCAGTAAATCCTGGGGCGCTCCCAATAGCACAGATACGCAGTATTTT. It is translated as CASSKSWGAPNSTDTQYF.

Only a few counts were recorded for this clone. CDR3 sequence reads: CASSPGQGDNQPQHF. For the CDR3, the DNA is TGTGCCAGCAGCCCAGGACAGGGTGACAATCAGCCCCAGCATTTT. This chain links TRBV3-1 (or the pseudogene TRBV3-2) with TRBJ1-5; 8 nucleotides align to TRBD1. Trimming at V came to 4 bases and at J to 3 bases, leaving 5 bases not matched to a gene. CDR1 is LGHDT, CDR2 YNNKEL, per germline (reference sequence). The CDR3 length is 15 residues.